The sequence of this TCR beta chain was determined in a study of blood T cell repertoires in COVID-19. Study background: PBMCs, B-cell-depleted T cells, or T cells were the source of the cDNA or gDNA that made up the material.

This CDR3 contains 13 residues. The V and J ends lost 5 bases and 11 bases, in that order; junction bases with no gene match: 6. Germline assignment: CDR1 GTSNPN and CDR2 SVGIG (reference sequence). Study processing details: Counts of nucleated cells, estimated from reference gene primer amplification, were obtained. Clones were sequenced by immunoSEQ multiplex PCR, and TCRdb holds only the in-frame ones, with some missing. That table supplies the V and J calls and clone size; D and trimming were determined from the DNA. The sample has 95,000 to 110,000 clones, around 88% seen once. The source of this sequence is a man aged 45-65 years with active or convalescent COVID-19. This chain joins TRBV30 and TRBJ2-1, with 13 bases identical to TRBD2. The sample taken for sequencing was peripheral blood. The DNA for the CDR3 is TGTGCCTGGGCTCCGGGACTAGCGGGGAAGCAGTTCTTC. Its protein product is CAWAPGLAGKQFF.